These T cell receptor beta chains were read from a single sample in a study of T cells in Graves' hyperthyroidism and ophthalmopathy. TCRdb reprocessed the multiplex PCR reads with MiXCR, giving one entry per CDR3 protein. In the table there are 550,000 to 650,000 distinct CDR3 sequences, approximately 14% of which are singletons. The sequenced sample consisted of blood. The receptor source for this set is a woman in her thirties with Graves' hyperthyroidism that later progressed to Graves' ophthalmopathy. Each CDR3 is given with its conserved first and last residue. Fields, in order: clone size, CDR3 length, V gene, J gene, D gene, CDR3 protein, CDR3 DNA. The D gene is left open where the match is weak. The size of a clone is reported for some rows only, either as once, few or many, or as a class for expanded clones.

clone size: -
CDR3 length: 17
V gene: TRBV5-4
J gene: TRBJ1-3
D gene: -
CDR3 protein: CASSLGSGPNSGNTIYF
CDR3 DNA: TGTGCCAGCAGCTTGGGATCTGGACCTAACTCTGGAAACACCATATATTTT

clone size: many
CDR3 length: 13
V gene: TRBV29-1
J gene: TRBJ1-1
D gene: -
CDR3 protein: CSVSGYGDTEAFF
CDR3 DNA: TGCAGCGTTTCAGGGTATGGTGACACTGAAGCTTTCTTT

clone size: -
CDR3 length: 16
V gene: TRBV7-2
J gene: TRBJ2-2
D gene: TRBD2
CDR3 protein: CASSLVAGSGTGELFF
CDR3 DNA: TGTGCCAGCAGCTTAGTAGCGGGGTCGGGCACCGGGGAGCTGTTTTTT

clone size: -
CDR3 length: 17
V gene: TRBV25-1
J gene: TRBJ2-5
D gene: TRBD1
CDR3 protein: CASSELAQGALMETQYF
CDR3 DNA: TGTGCCAGCAGTGAACTTGCTCAGGGGGCGCTTATGGAGACCCAGTACTTC

clone size: -
CDR3 length: 14
V gene: TRBV2
J gene: TRBJ1-5
D gene: -
CDR3 protein: CASSGWVGNQPQHF
CDR3 DNA: TGTGCCAGCAGTGGGTGGGTGGGGAATCAGCCCCAGCATTTT

clone size: -
CDR3 length: 15
V gene: TRBV7-2
J gene: TRBJ2-3
D gene: -
CDR3 protein: CASSLDGTGRGTQYF
CDR3 DNA: TGTGCCAGCAGCTTAGACGGCACCGGCCGAGGTACGCAGTATTTT

clone size: many
CDR3 length: 13
V gene: TRBV2
J gene: TRBJ2-1
D gene: -
CDR3 protein: CASRQGKMNEQFF
CDR3 DNA: TGTGCCAGCAGACAGGGTAAGATGAATGAGCAGTTCTTC

clone size: many
CDR3 length: 16
V gene: TRBV19
J gene: TRBJ1-2
D gene: -
CDR3 protein: CASSFHQGPYSYGYTF
CDR3 DNA: TGTGCCAGTAGTTTTCATCAGGGACCATATTCCTATGGCTACACCTTC

clone size: few
CDR3 length: 15
V gene: TRBV7-3
J gene: TRBJ2-5
D gene: -
CDR3 protein: CASSLRGRPQETQYF
CDR3 DNA: TGTGCCAGCAGCTTAAGGGGTAGGCCACAAGAGACCCAGTACTTC

clone size: many
CDR3 length: 14
V gene: TRBV5-1
J gene: TRBJ1-4
D gene: -
CDR3 protein: CASSLLGTNEKLFF
CDR3 DNA: TGCGCCAGCAGCTTGCTGGGGACTAATGAAAAACTGTTTTTT

clone size: many
CDR3 length: 16
V gene: TRBV5-1
J gene: TRBJ1-2
D gene: TRBD1
CDR3 protein: CASSLKGRQGNYGYTF
CDR3 DNA: TGCGCCAGCAGCTTGAAAGGGCGACAGGGCAACTATGGCTACACCTTC

clone size: many
CDR3 length: 13
V gene: TRBV10-3
J gene: TRBJ2-7
D gene: -
CDR3 protein: CAAMEGGTYEQYF
CDR3 DNA: TGTGCTGCTATGGAGGGCGGGACCTACGAGCAGTACTTC

clone size: many
CDR3 length: 14
V gene: TRBV7-9
J gene: TRBJ2-7
D gene: TRBD1
CDR3 protein: CASSLFDREIEQYF
CDR3 DNA: TGTGCCAGCAGCTTGTTCGACAGGGAGATTGAGCAGTACTTC

clone size: -
CDR3 length: 16
V gene: TRBV20-1
J gene: TRBJ2-1
D gene: TRBD2
CDR3 protein: CSAPGLAEGNYNEQFF
CDR3 DNA: TGCAGTGCCCCTGGACTAGCGGAGGGAAACTACAATGAGCAGTTCTTC

clone size: many
CDR3 length: 14
V gene: TRBV30
J gene: TRBJ2-7
D gene: -
CDR3 protein: CAWSPKFYSYEQYF
CDR3 DNA: TGTGCCTGGAGCCCAAAGTTTTACTCCTACGAGCAGTACTTC

clone size: -
CDR3 length: 13
V gene: TRBV6-1
J gene: TRBJ2-3
D gene: -
CDR3 protein: CASSTGLEDTQYF
CDR3 DNA: TGTGCCAGCAGTACAGGGTTGGAAGATACGCAGTATTTT

clone size: many
CDR3 length: 15
V gene: TRBV11-2
J gene: TRBJ2-5
D gene: -
CDR3 protein: CASSLSLEGQETQYF
CDR3 DNA: TGTGCCAGCAGCTTAAGTCTCGAGGGGCAAGAGACCCAGTACTTC

clone size: few
CDR3 length: 13
V gene: TRBV20-1
J gene: TRBJ2-7
D gene: -
CDR3 protein: CSARGRDVYEQYF
CDR3 DNA: TGCAGTGCTAGGGGAAGGGACGTCTACGAGCAGTACTTC

clone size: many
CDR3 length: 15
V gene: TRBV12-3/TRBV12-4
J gene: TRBJ2-1
D gene: TRBD1
CDR3 protein: CASSLQGQGGNEQFF
CDR3 DNA: TGTGCCAGCAGTTTACAGGGACAGGGAGGGAATGAGCAGTTCTTC

clone size: -
CDR3 length: 16
V gene: TRBV2
J gene: TRBJ2-7
D gene: TRBD1
CDR3 protein: CASFTPSGTGYSEQYF
CDR3 DNA: TGTGCCAGCTTCACTCCTTCCGGGACAGGGTATTCCGAGCAGTACTTC

clone size: few
CDR3 length: 17
V gene: TRBV6-1
J gene: TRBJ1-1
D gene: -
CDR3 protein: CASSRWGPSTGISEAFF
CDR3 DNA: TGTGCCAGCAGTCGGTGGGGCCCCTCTACAGGGATTTCTGAAGCTTTCTTT

clone size: many
CDR3 length: 15
V gene: TRBV13
J gene: TRBJ2-5
D gene: -
CDR3 protein: CASSSGQGWEETQYF
CDR3 DNA: TGTGCCAGCAGCTCCGGTCAGGGCTGGGAGGAGACCCAGTACTTC

clone size: many
CDR3 length: 20
V gene: TRBV28
J gene: TRBJ2-6
D gene: TRBD1
CDR3 protein: CASSSPRDRTYNSGANVLTF
CDR3 DNA: TGTGCCAGCAGTTCTCCCCGGGACAGGACCTACAATTCTGGGGCCAACGTCCTGACTTTC

clone size: -
CDR3 length: 15
V gene: TRBV9
J gene: TRBJ2-3
D gene: -
CDR3 protein: CASSASGTSLDTQYF
CDR3 DNA: TGTGCCAGCAGCGCGAGCGGGACATCCCTTGATACGCAGTATTTT

clone size: many
CDR3 length: 14
V gene: TRBV30
J gene: TRBJ2-1
D gene: TRBD2
CDR3 protein: CAWEGLAGTNEQFF
CDR3 DNA: TGTGCCTGGGAGGGACTAGCGGGAACCAATGAGCAGTTCTTC

clone size: many
CDR3 length: 12
V gene: TRBV27
J gene: TRBJ2-2
D gene: -
CDR3 protein: CASSFRPGELFF
CDR3 DNA: TGTGCCAGCAGTTTCAGGCCCGGGGAGCTGTTTTTT

clone size: many
CDR3 length: 17
V gene: TRBV20-1
J gene: TRBJ2-2
D gene: TRBD2
CDR3 protein: CSATPGGWTSGTGELFF
CDR3 DNA: TGCAGTGCTACTCCTGGGGGATGGACTAGCGGGACCGGGGAGCTGTTTTTT

clone size: few
CDR3 length: 13
V gene: TRBV9
J gene: TRBJ1-1
D gene: -
CDR3 protein: CASSVDAGNEAFF
CDR3 DNA: TGTGCCAGCAGCGTAGATGCAGGGAACGAAGCTTTCTTT

clone size: few
CDR3 length: 16
V gene: TRBV7-3
J gene: TRBJ2-2
D gene: TRBD1
CDR3 protein: CASSPGTQGATGELFF
CDR3 DNA: TGTGCCAGCAGCCCCGGGACCCAGGGGGCGACCGGGGAGCTGTTTTTT

clone size: few
CDR3 length: 15
V gene: TRBV7-2
J gene: TRBJ2-2
D gene: -
CDR3 protein: CASSLFWGDTGELFF
CDR3 DNA: TGTGCCAGCAGCCTCTTCTGGGGTGACACCGGGGAGCTGTTTTTT

clone size: many
CDR3 length: 15
V gene: TRBV7-9
J gene: TRBJ2-3
D gene: TRBD2
CDR3 protein: CASRLTSGISDTQYF
CDR3 DNA: TGTGCCAGCAGACTGACTAGCGGTATTTCAGATACGCAGTATTTT

clone size: many
CDR3 length: 13
V gene: TRBV29-1
J gene: TRBJ2-7
D gene: TRBD2
CDR3 protein: CSVLSGITDEQYF
CDR3 DNA: TGCAGCGTACTTAGCGGGATCACGGACGAGCAGTACTTC

clone size: many
CDR3 length: 13
V gene: TRBV2
J gene: TRBJ1-1
D gene: -
CDR3 protein: CASSSTGFTEAFF
CDR3 DNA: TGTGCCAGCAGTTCTACAGGGTTCACTGAAGCTTTCTTT